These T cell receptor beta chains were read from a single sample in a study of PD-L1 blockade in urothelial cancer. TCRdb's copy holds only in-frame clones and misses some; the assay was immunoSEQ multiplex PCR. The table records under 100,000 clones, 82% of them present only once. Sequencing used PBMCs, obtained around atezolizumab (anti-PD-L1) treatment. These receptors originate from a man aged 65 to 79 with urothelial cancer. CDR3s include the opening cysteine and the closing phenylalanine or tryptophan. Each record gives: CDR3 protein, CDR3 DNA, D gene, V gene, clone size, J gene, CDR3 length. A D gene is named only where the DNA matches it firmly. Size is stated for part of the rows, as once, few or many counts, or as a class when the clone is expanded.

CDR3aa: CASSPWPTSGEQFF; CDR3nt: TGTGCCAGCAGCCCCTGGCCCACTAGCGGTGAGCAGTTCTTC; d_gene: TRBD2; v_gene: TRBV7-3; abundance: .; j_gene: TRBJ2-1; len: 14
CDR3aa: CASSIDGRGAYGYTF; CDR3nt: TGTGCCAGTAGTATCGACGGGCGGGGGGCCTATGGCTACACCTTC; d_gene: .; v_gene: TRBV19; abundance: .; j_gene: TRBJ1-2; len: 15
CDR3aa: CASRDQGAGEKLFF; CDR3nt: TGTGCCAGCAGGGACCAGGGGGCAGGTGAAAAACTGTTTTTT; d_gene: TRBD1; v_gene: TRBV2; abundance: few; j_gene: TRBJ1-4; len: 14
CDR3aa: CASSSGLAGGGEQFF; CDR3nt: TGCGCCAGCAGCTCGGGACTAGCGGGAGGTGGTGAGCAGTTCTTC; d_gene: TRBD2; v_gene: TRBV5-1; abundance: .; j_gene: TRBJ2-1; len: 15
CDR3aa: CASGPHGSRNEQFF; CDR3nt: TGTGCCAGCGGCCCCCACGGGAGTCGCAATGAGCAGTTCTTC; d_gene: .; v_gene: TRBV7-2; abundance: .; j_gene: TRBJ2-1; len: 14
CDR3aa: CASSPKAGLNTGELFF; CDR3nt: TGTGCCAGCAGCCCTAAAGCGGGGCTGAACACCGGGGAGCTGTTTTTT; d_gene: TRBD2; v_gene: TRBV5-4; abundance: .; j_gene: TRBJ2-2; len: 16
CDR3aa: CASSHSGGAIGELFF; CDR3nt: TGTGCCAGCAGTCACAGCGGGGGGGCTATCGGGGAGCTGTTTTTT; d_gene: TRBD2; v_gene: TRBV6-5; abundance: once; j_gene: TRBJ2-2; len: 15
CDR3aa: CASSIYGTSGSNEQYF; CDR3nt: TGTGCCAGTAGTATTTACGGGACTAGCGGGAGCAACGAGCAGTACTTC; d_gene: TRBD2; v_gene: TRBV19; abundance: .; j_gene: TRBJ2-7; len: 16
CDR3aa: CASSQQGSGGNTIYF; CDR3nt: TGCGCCAGCAGCCAACAGGGAAGTGGTGGAAACACCATATATTTT; d_gene: .; v_gene: TRBV4-3; abundance: .; j_gene: TRBJ1-3; len: 15
CDR3aa: CASRRTLGDWEETQYF; CDR3nt: TGTGCCAGCAGGAGGACTTTGGGTGATTGGGAAGAGACCCAGTACTTC; d_gene: .; v_gene: TRBV7-2; abundance: .; j_gene: TRBJ2-5; len: 16
CDR3aa: CASSDVGGNGYTF; CDR3nt: TGTGCCAGCAGCGATGTAGGGGGAAATGGCTACACCTTC; d_gene: .; v_gene: TRBV5-6; abundance: .; j_gene: TRBJ1-2; len: 13
CDR3aa: CASTGSNEKLFF; CDR3nt: TGTGCCAGTACAGGATCTAATGAAAAACTGTTTTTT; d_gene: .; v_gene: TRBV19; abundance: .; j_gene: TRBJ1-4; len: 12
CDR3aa: CASSLAALEETQYF; CDR3nt: TGTGCCAGCAGCTTAGCAGCGTTAGAAGAGACCCAGTACTTC; d_gene: .; v_gene: TRBV7-2; abundance: .; j_gene: TRBJ2-5; len: 14
CDR3aa: CASRNRAFTEAFF; CDR3nt: TGTGCCAGCAGGAACAGGGCCTTCACTGAAGCTTTCTTT; d_gene: .; v_gene: TRBV28; abundance: few; j_gene: TRBJ1-1; len: 13
CDR3aa: CASSAEGQGDRDYGYTF; CDR3nt: TGTGCCAGCAGCGCGGAGGGCCAGGGGGATAGGGACTATGGCTACACCTTC; d_gene: TRBD1; v_gene: TRBV9; abundance: .; j_gene: TRBJ1-2; len: 17
CDR3aa: CASSPSGTSLDEQYF; CDR3nt: TGCGCCAGCAGCCCGTCCGGGACTTCCCTCGACGAGCAGTACTTC; d_gene: .; v_gene: TRBV5-1; abundance: .; j_gene: TRBJ2-7; len: 15
CDR3aa: CASRLGLHNEQFF; CDR3nt: TGTGCCAGCCGACTAGGGCTCCACAATGAGCAGTTCTTC; d_gene: .; v_gene: TRBV2; abundance: few; j_gene: TRBJ2-1; len: 13
CDR3aa: CASSPVPGQNSGNTIYF; CDR3nt: TGTGCCAGCTCACCCGTCCCGGGACAGAACTCTGGAAACACCATATATTTT; d_gene: TRBD1; v_gene: TRBV18; abundance: .; j_gene: TRBJ1-3; len: 17
CDR3aa: CASSRGGGRGLGADTQYF; CDR3nt: TGTGCCAGCAGCCGGGGGGGAGGGAGGGGTCTCGGCGCAGATACGCAGTATTTT; d_gene: TRBD2; v_gene: TRBV13; abundance: .; j_gene: TRBJ2-3; len: 18
CDR3aa: CASSLGGGMNTEAFF; CDR3nt: TGTGCCAGCAGTCTAGGAGGGGGCATGAACACTGAAGCTTTCTTT; d_gene: TRBD1; v_gene: TRBV9; abundance: .; j_gene: TRBJ1-1; len: 15
CDR3aa: CATSRESGSSYEQYF; CDR3nt: TGTGCCACCAGCAGAGAAAGCGGGAGCTCCTACGAGCAGTACTTC; d_gene: TRBD2; v_gene: TRBV15; abundance: once; j_gene: TRBJ2-7; len: 15
CDR3aa: CAWSVRLGDEQYF; CDR3nt: TGTGCCTGGAGTGTACGACTAGGGGATGAGCAGTACTTC; d_gene: .; v_gene: TRBV30; abundance: .; j_gene: TRBJ2-7; len: 13
CDR3aa: CASSSGTKSREQYF; CDR3nt: TGTGCCAGCAGCTCCGGGACTAAGAGTCGCGAGCAGTACTTC; d_gene: TRBD2; v_gene: TRBV11-3; abundance: many; j_gene: TRBJ2-7; len: 14
CDR3aa: CASSAGQGESNEQFF; CDR3nt: TGTGCCAGCAGCGCGGGGCAGGGGGAAAGCAATGAGCAGTTCTTC; d_gene: .; v_gene: TRBV11-3; abundance: .; j_gene: TRBJ2-1; len: 15
CDR3aa: CASSRAVISGETYEQYF; CDR3nt: TGCGCCAGCAGCCGCGCTGTTATTAGCGGGGAGACCTACGAGCAGTACTTC; d_gene: TRBD2; v_gene: TRBV4-3; abundance: .; j_gene: TRBJ2-7; len: 17